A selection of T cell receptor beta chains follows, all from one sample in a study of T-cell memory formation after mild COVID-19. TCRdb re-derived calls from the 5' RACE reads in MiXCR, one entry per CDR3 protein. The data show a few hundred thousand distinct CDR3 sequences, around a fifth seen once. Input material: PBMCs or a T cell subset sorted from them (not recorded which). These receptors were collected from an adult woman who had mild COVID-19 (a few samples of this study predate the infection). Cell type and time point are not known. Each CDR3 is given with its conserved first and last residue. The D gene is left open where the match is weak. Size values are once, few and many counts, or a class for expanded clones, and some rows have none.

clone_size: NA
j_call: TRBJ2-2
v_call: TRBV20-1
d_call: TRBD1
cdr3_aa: CSARPQGDAGELFF
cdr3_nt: TGCAGTGCTAGACCTCAGGGGGACGCCGGGGAGCTGTTTTTT

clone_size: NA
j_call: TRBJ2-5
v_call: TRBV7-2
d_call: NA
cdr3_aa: CASSSRRRGGETQYF
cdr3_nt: TGTGCCAGCAGCTCCCGACGAAGGGGAGGAGAGACCCAGTACTTC

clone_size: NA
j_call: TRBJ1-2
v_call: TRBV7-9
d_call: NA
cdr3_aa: CASSFDRSYTF
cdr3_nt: TGTGCCAGCAGCTTCGACCGGAGCTACACCTTC

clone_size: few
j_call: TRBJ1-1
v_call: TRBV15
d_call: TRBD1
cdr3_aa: CATEDRDRFRSHTEAFF
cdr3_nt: TGTGCCACCGAGGACCGGGACAGGTTTCGAAGTCACACTGAAGCTTTCTTT

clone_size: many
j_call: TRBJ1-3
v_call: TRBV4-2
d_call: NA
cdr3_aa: CASSQPGHRGNTIYF
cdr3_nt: TGTGCCAGCAGCCAACCGGGACACCGCGGAAACACCATATATTTT

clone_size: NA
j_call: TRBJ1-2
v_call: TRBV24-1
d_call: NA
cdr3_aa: CATSDNSYGYTF
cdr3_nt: TGTGCCACCAGTGACAACTCCTATGGCTACACCTTC

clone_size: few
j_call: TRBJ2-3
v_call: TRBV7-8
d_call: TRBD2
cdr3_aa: CASSLGSGGYTDTQYF
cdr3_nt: TGTGCCAGCAGCTTAGGGAGCGGGGGGTACACAGATACGCAGTATTTT

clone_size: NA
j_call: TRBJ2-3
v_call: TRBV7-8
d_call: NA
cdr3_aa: CASSIADTQYF
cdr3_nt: TGTGCCAGCAGTATAGCAGATACGCAGTATTTT

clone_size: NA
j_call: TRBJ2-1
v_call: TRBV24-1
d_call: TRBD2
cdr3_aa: CATSVLAGTYNEQFF
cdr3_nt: TGTGCCACCAGTGTACTAGCGGGAACCTACAATGAGCAGTTCTTC

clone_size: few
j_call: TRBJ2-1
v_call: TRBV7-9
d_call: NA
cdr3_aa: CASSLPTGHEQFF
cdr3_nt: TGTGCCAGCAGCTTACCGACGGGGCATGAGCAGTTCTTC

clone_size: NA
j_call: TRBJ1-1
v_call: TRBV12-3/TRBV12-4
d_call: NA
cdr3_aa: CASSLNVGFNTEAFF
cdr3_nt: TGTGCCAGCAGTTTAAATGTCGGGTTTAACACTGAAGCTTTCTTT

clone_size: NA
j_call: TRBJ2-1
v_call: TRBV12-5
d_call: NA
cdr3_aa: CASGITSGASSYNEQFF
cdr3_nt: TGTGCTAGTGGTATAACATCGGGTGCTAGCTCCTACAATGAGCAGTTCTTC

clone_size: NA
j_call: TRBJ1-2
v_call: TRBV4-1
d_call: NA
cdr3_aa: CASSPPTTSSYGYTF
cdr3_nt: TGCGCCAGCAGCCCCCCGACAACATCAAGCTATGGCTACACCTTC

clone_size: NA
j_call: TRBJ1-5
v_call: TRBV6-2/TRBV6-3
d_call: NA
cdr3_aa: CASTAAGARNQPQHF
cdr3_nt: TGTGCCAGCACCGCAGCAGGGGCCCGGAATCAGCCCCAGCATTTT

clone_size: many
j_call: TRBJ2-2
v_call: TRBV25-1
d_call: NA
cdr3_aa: CASSGSWTDTGELFF
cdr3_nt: TGTGCCAGCAGTGGATCCTGGACGGACACCGGGGAGCTGTTTTTT

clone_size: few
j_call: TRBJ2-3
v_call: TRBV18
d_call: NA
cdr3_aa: CASSPTARLTDTQYF
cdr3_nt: TGTGCCAGCTCACCCACAGCCCGACTAACCGATACGCAGTATTTT

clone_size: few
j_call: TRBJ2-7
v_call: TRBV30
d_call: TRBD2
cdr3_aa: CASLPFEVAGASSTYEQYF
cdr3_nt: TGTGCCTCACTTCCTTTCGAGGTAGCGGGAGCTTCAAGTACCTACGAGCAGTACTTC

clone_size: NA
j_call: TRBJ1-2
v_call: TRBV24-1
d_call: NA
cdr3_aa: CATSDAKGGGSYGYTF
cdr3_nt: TGTGCCACCAGTGATGCGAAGGGGGGCGGAAGCTATGGCTACACCTTC

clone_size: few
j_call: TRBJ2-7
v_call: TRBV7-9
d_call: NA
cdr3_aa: CASSRGTTSYEQYF
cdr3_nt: TGTGCCAGCAGCAGAGGGACGACCTCCTACGAGCAGTACTTC

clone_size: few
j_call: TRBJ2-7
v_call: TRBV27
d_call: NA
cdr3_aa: CASSFSSPYEQYF
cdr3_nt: TGTGCCAGCAGTTTCTCCAGCCCCTACGAGCAGTACTTC

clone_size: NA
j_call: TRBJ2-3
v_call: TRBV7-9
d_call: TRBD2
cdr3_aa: CASSPRLAGRNTDTQYF
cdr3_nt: TGTGCCAGCAGCCCAAGACTAGCGGGGCGAAACACAGATACGCAGTATTTT

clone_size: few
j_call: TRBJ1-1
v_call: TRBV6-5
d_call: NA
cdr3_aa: CASSYGRGTEAFF
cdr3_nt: TGTGCCAGCAGTTACGGGCGGGGGACTGAAGCTTTCTTT

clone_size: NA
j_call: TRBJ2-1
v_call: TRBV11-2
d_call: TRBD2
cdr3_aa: CASSLYGGGAWDEQFF
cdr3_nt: TGTGCCAGCAGCTTATACGGCGGGGGGGCCTGGGATGAGCAGTTCTTC

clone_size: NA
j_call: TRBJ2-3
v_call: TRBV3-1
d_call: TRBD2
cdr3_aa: CASSQGVAGATDTQYF
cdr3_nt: TGTGCCAGCAGCCAAGGGGTCGCGGGAGCTACAGATACGCAGTATTTT

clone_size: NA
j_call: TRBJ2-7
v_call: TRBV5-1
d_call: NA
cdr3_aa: CASSKDRNSYEQYF
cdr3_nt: TGCGCCAGCAGCAAAGACAGGAACTCCTACGAGCAGTACTTC

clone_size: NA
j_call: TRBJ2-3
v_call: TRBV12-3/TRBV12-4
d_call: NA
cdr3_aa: CASSFHGSTDTQYF
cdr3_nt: TGTGCCAGCAGTTTTCACGGGAGCACAGATACGCAGTATTTT

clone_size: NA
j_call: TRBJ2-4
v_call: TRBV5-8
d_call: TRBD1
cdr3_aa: CASSPGTGGAGNIQYF
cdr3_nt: TGTGCCAGCAGCCCCGGGACAGGGGGAGCTGGAAACATTCAGTACTTC

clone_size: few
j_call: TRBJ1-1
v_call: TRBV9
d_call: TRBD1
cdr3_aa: CASSVVGTGGLSEAFF
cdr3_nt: TGTGCCAGCAGCGTAGTGGGGACAGGGGGCTTATCTGAAGCTTTCTTT

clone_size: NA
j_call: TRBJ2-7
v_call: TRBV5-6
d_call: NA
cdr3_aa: CASSRFYEQYF
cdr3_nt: TGTGCCAGCAGCCGCTTCTACGAGCAGTACTTC

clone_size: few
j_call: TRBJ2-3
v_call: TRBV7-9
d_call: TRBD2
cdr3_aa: CASSPGIAGGTDTQYF
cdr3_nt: TGTGCCAGCAGCCCCGGGATAGCGGGAGGAACAGATACGCAGTATTTT

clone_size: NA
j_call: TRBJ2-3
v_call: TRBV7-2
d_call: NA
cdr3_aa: CASSFPISSTDTQYF
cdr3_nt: TGTGCCAGCAGCTTTCCCATATCTAGCACAGATACGCAGTATTTT